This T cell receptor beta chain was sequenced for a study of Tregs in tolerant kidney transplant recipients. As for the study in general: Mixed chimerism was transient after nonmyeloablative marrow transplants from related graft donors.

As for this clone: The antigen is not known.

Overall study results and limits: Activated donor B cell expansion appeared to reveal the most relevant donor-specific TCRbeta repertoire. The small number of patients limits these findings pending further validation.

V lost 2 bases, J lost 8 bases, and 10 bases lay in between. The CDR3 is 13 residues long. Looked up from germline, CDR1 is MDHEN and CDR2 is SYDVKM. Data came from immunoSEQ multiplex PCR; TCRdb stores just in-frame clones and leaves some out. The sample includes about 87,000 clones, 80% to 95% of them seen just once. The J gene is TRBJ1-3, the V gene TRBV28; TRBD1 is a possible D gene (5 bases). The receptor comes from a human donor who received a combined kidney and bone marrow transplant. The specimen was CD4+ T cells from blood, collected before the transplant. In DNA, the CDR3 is TGTGCCAGCAGTTTAAGGGACTCCCACACCATATATTTT. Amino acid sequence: CASSLRDSHTIYF.